This T cell receptor (beta chain) was captured in a study of molecular identifiers for immune sequencing clone quantification. Study-wide findings and caveats: Clones that exceeded 20 RNA copies held over 97% of effector molecules, yet under 1% in naive cells.

TCRdb reprocessed the PCR reads with MiXCR, giving one entry per CDR3 protein. The sample lists around 480,000 distinct CDR3 sequences, 25% occurring once. The CDR3 runs to 15 residues. Trimming took off 0 bases at V and 0 bases at J, with 11 bases between the two ends. Germline-derived CDR1 and CDR2 are SQVTM and ANQGSEA. The sample holds a few counts of this clonotype. The antigen remains undetermined. The TCR was taken from a human donor in good health. Some libraries in this study had Jurkat cell RNA spiked in. This chain links TRBV29-1 with TRBJ2-5, with a possible D match to TRBD1 (6 bases). What was sequenced was naive CD8+ T cells from blood, with Jurkat cell RNA spiked in. The subset denotes: FACS-sorted CD8+CD4-CCR7+CD45RA+ naive T cells. In nucleotides, the CDR3 is TGCAGCGTTGAAGATGGCAGGGGCTACCAAGAGACCCAGTACTTC. This translates into CSVEDGRGYQETQYF.